This entry describes one T cell receptor (beta chain). This CDR3 is also generated by other DNA sequences in the sample. The entry originates in a study of cytomegalovirus exposure and HLA in healthy donors. The overall study: Researchers found that about 84% of fewer than 450 genotyped donors fell within the Caucasian-associated ancestry cluster.

Primers included in the PCR were 60 Vbeta and 13 Jbeta primers. Sequencing was performed with immunoSEQ multiplex PCR; in TCRdb, only in-frame clones are kept and a portion is missing. The data hold about 190,000 clones, with approximately 79% observed a single time. This clonotype was sampled from a man between 40 and 49 years old in good health and CMV-seropositive. Sample: PBMCs.

The CDR3 spells CASSDGAADTQYF. The DNA for the CDR3 is TGTGCCAGCAGCGATGGGGCAGCAGATACGCAGTATTTT. This rearrangement joins TRBV7-2 to TRBJ2-3; a possible D gene is TRBD1 (5 bases). V was cut by 5 bases and J by 4 bases, with 10 bases left in between. This CDR3 contains 13 residues. The germline V gene encodes CDR1 SGHTA and CDR2 FQGNSA.